This T cell receptor (beta chain) derives from a study of tumor and adjacent non-tumor tissue in lung cancer (dated by TCRdb to between 2018 and 2020). Study-level background: By cancer type, the cohort comprised eleven to twelve adenocarcinoma patients, 2 squamous cell carcinoma patients and 1 small cell lung cancer patient. Among the approximately 15 patients, ages ranged from about 31 to 85 years, approximately 10 were men and 5 were women, and disease was TNM stage I to III. A total of some 130,000,000 productive TCRbeta reads were generated by sequencing, corresponding to an average of roughly 4 million reads per sample. The study compared bulk TCRbeta repertoires from lung tumor tissue and matched distant non-tumor lung tissue of under 16 lung cancer patients. For each patient, one tumor sample and one normal lung sample were taken, giving about 29 paired specimens that underwent TCRbeta CDR3 sequencing. Points the paper makes about the study in general: TCR diversity was significantly higher in younger patients, and higher tumor TCR diversity was associated with shorter overall and disease-free survival. Neither the sequencing platform nor unique molecular identifiers are named or mentioned anywhere in the methods. Only around 16 patients were in the cohort, and the authors stated that larger samples and more detailed clinical data are needed. A significantly larger cumulative share of the repertoire was made up by the top 100 clones in normal lung than in tumor tissue. Because peripheral blood was not sequenced, blood TCRbeta repertoires in the lung cancer patients of the study were not examined. TCR diversity (inverse Simpson) was significantly higher in tumor than in normal lung tissue (431.37 vs 166.20, P = 0.0075, Mann-Whitney U test).

RNA was isolated from bulk unsorted tissue, and RNA quality was assessed with a NanoDrop ND-1000 and an Agilent 2100. For the normal lung samples, distant non-tumor tissue was collected more than 3 cm away from the tumor edge. All donors had newly diagnosed lung cancer, had not received prior chemotherapy, and were admitted for thoracic surgery in China between August and November 2014. Patients who had received previous radiotherapy or chemotherapy, or who had another concurrent cancer, were excluded from the study. Surgical tissue pieces of roughly 1-2.3 cm3 were preserved in RNAlater solution and stored at -80 °C until use. The library relied on multiplex PCR. Instrument used: Illumina HiSeq 2500. TCRbeta libraries were constructed through three rounds of nested PCR with primers (Table S4) according to protocols adapted from ARM-PCR. PCR products of 200-500 bp were gel-excised and purified with the QIAquick gel extraction kit before sequencing. The authors' pipeline ran thus. Trimmomatic was used to clean the reads, FLASH merged the cleaned reads into complete CDR3 sequences, and MiTCR assigned the sequences to V(D)J germline segments. Clonal diversity was calculated as the inverse Simpson's index using VDJtools. Productive reads were defined as in-frame sequences without a premature stop codon. The public reads were quality trimmed at Q25 with fastp and then assembled into clones with MiXCR by TCRdb, keeping productive beta chains. Records with the same CDR3 protein are collapsed into one entry carrying the most frequent genes and DNA. The V and J calls here are based on TCRdb, not the publication. Counted in this sample were about 50,000 distinct CDR3 sequences; 60% to 80% of them appeared once. The ten top clones hold more than 20% of the sample.

Comment on this clonotype: This receptor's antigen is unknown. Base qualities are missing; no much larger clone stands one base away.

CDR1 and CDR2 are read off the germline V gene as MNHEY and SVGAGI. V loses 10 bases of germline sequence and J loses 8 bases, and the interval between the two ends is 14 bases. The CDR3 spans 11 residues, from the cysteine through the phenylalanine. Only the CDR3 DNA stays, 33 bases, in frame from base 1. The chain was built from TRBV6-5 and TRBJ1-1; a weak D assignment points to TRBD1 (6 bases agree). Sequencing was carried out using distant non-tumor lung tissue. This TCR was sampled from a woman aged 55-69 years with non-small cell lung cancer. The nucleotide sequence is given as TGTGCCATCACATCTGGGACAGAAGCTTTCTTT. This translates into CAITSGTEAFF.